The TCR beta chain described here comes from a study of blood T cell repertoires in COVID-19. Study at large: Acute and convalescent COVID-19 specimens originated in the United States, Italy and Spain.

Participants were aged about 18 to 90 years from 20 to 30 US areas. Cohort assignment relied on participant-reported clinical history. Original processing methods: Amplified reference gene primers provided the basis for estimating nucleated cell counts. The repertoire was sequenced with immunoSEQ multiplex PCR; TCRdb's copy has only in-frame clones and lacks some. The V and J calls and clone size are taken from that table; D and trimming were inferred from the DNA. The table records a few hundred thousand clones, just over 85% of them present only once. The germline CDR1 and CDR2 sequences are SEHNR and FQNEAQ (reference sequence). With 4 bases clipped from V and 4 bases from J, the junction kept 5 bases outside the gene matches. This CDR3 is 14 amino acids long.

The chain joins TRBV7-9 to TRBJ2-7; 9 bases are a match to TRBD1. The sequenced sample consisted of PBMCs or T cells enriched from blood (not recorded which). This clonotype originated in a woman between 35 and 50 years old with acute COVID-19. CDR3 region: CASSWGQGHYEQYF. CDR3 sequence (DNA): TGTGCCAGCAGCTGGGGACAGGGACATTACGAGCAGTACTTC. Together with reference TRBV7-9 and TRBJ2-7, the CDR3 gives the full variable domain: DTGVSQNPRHKITKRGQNVTFRCDPISEHNRLYWYRQTLGQGPEFLTYFQNEAQLEKSRLLSDRFSAERPKGSFSTLEIQRTEQGDSAMYLCASSWGQGHYEQYFGPGTRLTVT.